This is a list of T cell receptor beta chains from one sample in a study of blood T cell repertoires in COVID-19. Sequenced by immunoSEQ multiplex PCR; TCRdb stores in-frame clones only, minus some. This sample has approximately 300,000 clones, with about four fifths found just once. Sequencing was done on a sample of peripheral blood. The receptor source for this set is a woman aged 50 to 60 with acute or convalescent COVID-19. The CDR3 runs from the conserved cysteine through the conserved F or W. The order of the fields is CDR3 DNA, CDR3 protein, D gene, V gene, J gene, clone size. A D gene is named only where the DNA matches it firmly. Where a row states a size, it is once, few, many or the class of an expanded clone; other rows omit it.

CDR3 DNA: TGTGCCAGCAGAGCGACCGATAACACTGAAGCTTTCTTT
CDR3 protein: CASRATDNTEAFF
D gene: NA
V gene: TRBV12-3/TRBV12-4
J gene: TRBJ1-1
clone size: NA

CDR3 DNA: TGTGCCAGCAGCCCGCTCCAGGCCACGATTAGGTCACCCCTCCACTTT
CDR3 protein: CASSPLQATIRSPLHF
D gene: NA
V gene: TRBV11-2
J gene: TRBJ1-6
clone size: NA

CDR3 DNA: TGTGCCAGCAGCTTAGGGCAGGGGGCGGAAAAACTGTTTTTT
CDR3 protein: CASSLGQGAEKLFF
D gene: TRBD1
V gene: TRBV11-2
J gene: TRBJ1-4
clone size: NA

CDR3 DNA: TGTGCCAGCAGCCAAGATCAATACACTGAAGCTTTCTTT
CDR3 protein: CASSQDQYTEAFF
D gene: NA
V gene: TRBV3-1/TRBV3-2
J gene: TRBJ1-1
clone size: NA

CDR3 DNA: TGTGCTAGTGGTTCCTCTAACAGGGGGCTCAGCTCCTATAATTCACCCCTCCACTTT
CDR3 protein: CASGSSNRGLSSYNSPLHF
D gene: TRBD1
V gene: TRBV12-5
J gene: TRBJ1-6
clone size: NA

CDR3 DNA: TGTGCCAGCAGTGGGGGAACAGGGTTCTATAGCAATCAGCCCCAGCATTTT
CDR3 protein: CASSGGTGFYSNQPQHF
D gene: NA
V gene: TRBV2
J gene: TRBJ1-5
clone size: NA

CDR3 DNA: TGTGCCAGCAGCGTCGCCGCAGGGGGGTATGACTACACCTTC
CDR3 protein: CASSVAAGGYDYTF
D gene: TRBD1
V gene: TRBV9
J gene: TRBJ1-2
clone size: NA

CDR3 DNA: TGTGCCATCAGTGCCCAAATTTCCGGGACAGGGAAGAATGAGCAGTTCTTC
CDR3 protein: CAISAQISGTGKNEQFF
D gene: TRBD1
V gene: TRBV10-3
J gene: TRBJ2-1
clone size: NA

CDR3 DNA: TGTGCCATCAGTGCAACTAGCGGGAGCCTCGAGCAGTACTTC
CDR3 protein: CAISATSGSLEQYF
D gene: TRBD2
V gene: TRBV10-3
J gene: TRBJ2-7
clone size: NA

CDR3 DNA: TGCAGCGTCTTTAACTATGGCTACACCTTC
CDR3 protein: CSVFNYGYTF
D gene: NA
V gene: TRBV29-1
J gene: TRBJ1-2
clone size: NA

CDR3 DNA: TGTGCCAGCAGTTCGAGCCCTTCTACCGGGGAGCTGTTTTTT
CDR3 protein: CASSSSPSTGELFF
D gene: NA
V gene: TRBV6-5
J gene: TRBJ2-2
clone size: NA

CDR3 DNA: TGTGCCAGCAGCTTGGGCAGAAATCAGCCCCAGCATTTT
CDR3 protein: CASSLGRNQPQHF
D gene: NA
V gene: TRBV5-6
J gene: TRBJ1-5
clone size: NA

CDR3 DNA: TGTGCCAGCAGTCGACCGGGACAGGGAAGTTTGGCTTTCTTT
CDR3 protein: CASSRPGQGSLAFF
D gene: TRBD1
V gene: TRBV6-2/TRBV6-3
J gene: TRBJ1-1
clone size: few

CDR3 DNA: TGTGCCAGCAGTTTGGTTCGGGCCGGGGAGCTGTTTTTT
CDR3 protein: CASSLVRAGELFF
D gene: NA
V gene: TRBV27
J gene: TRBJ2-2
clone size: NA

CDR3 DNA: TGTGCCAGCAGCTTTACAGGGGCCAATGAGCAGTTCTTC
CDR3 protein: CASSFTGANEQFF
D gene: TRBD1
V gene: TRBV5-6
J gene: TRBJ2-1
clone size: NA

CDR3 DNA: TGTGCCACCAGTGATCCCGGGACAGGGAGTAACTATGGCTACACCTTC
CDR3 protein: CATSDPGTGSNYGYTF
D gene: TRBD1
V gene: TRBV24-1
J gene: TRBJ1-2
clone size: NA

CDR3 DNA: TGTGCCAGCAGCTCCACCCCTGGACAGGGGGCCATGAACACTGAAGCTTTCTTT
CDR3 protein: CASSSTPGQGAMNTEAFF
D gene: TRBD1
V gene: TRBV7-3
J gene: TRBJ1-1
clone size: NA

CDR3 DNA: TGTGCCAGCAGCTTGAGTACAAACTATGGCTACACCTTC
CDR3 protein: CASSLSTNYGYTF
D gene: NA
V gene: TRBV5-6
J gene: TRBJ1-2
clone size: NA

CDR3 DNA: TGTGCCAGCAGGCGGGTGGGGGGCAATGAGCAGTTCTTC
CDR3 protein: CASRRVGGNEQFF
D gene: NA
V gene: TRBV27
J gene: TRBJ2-1
clone size: NA

CDR3 DNA: TGTGCCACCTGGACTAGCGGAGCCGGGAGCACCTACAATGAGCAGTTCTTC
CDR3 protein: CATWTSGAGSTYNEQFF
D gene: TRBD2
V gene: TRBV5-5
J gene: TRBJ2-1
clone size: NA

CDR3 DNA: TGTGCCAGCAGCTTAGGGGGGACAGGTGGGGAAGCTTTCTTT
CDR3 protein: CASSLGGTGGEAFF
D gene: TRBD1
V gene: TRBV7-6
J gene: TRBJ1-1
clone size: NA

CDR3 DNA: TGTGCCAGCAGTGGGTCAAGCGGGACGCGCACAGATACGCAGTATTTT
CDR3 protein: CASSGSSGTRTDTQYF
D gene: TRBD2
V gene: TRBV2
J gene: TRBJ2-3
clone size: NA

CDR3 DNA: TGTGCCAGCAGCCGTGACCGGGAGGGCCAGTCAGATACGCAGTATTTT
CDR3 protein: CASSRDREGQSDTQYF
D gene: TRBD2
V gene: TRBV7-3
J gene: TRBJ2-3
clone size: NA

CDR3 DNA: TGCGCCAGCAGCTTGGCTGACAGGGGCGAGGAGCAGTTCTTC
CDR3 protein: CASSLADRGEEQFF
D gene: TRBD1
V gene: TRBV5-1
J gene: TRBJ2-1
clone size: once

CDR3 DNA: TGTGCCAGCGGGGGGATTGGGTCTAATGAAAAACTGTTTTTT
CDR3 protein: CASGGIGSNEKLFF
D gene: NA
V gene: TRBV11-2
J gene: TRBJ1-4
clone size: few

CDR3 DNA: TGTGCCAGCAGAACAGGGGATGGCGGCTACACCTTC
CDR3 protein: CASRTGDGGYTF
D gene: TRBD1
V gene: TRBV12-3/TRBV12-4
J gene: TRBJ1-2
clone size: NA

CDR3 DNA: TGTGCCAGCAGCTTATTTCCACTAGCGGTCACCGGGGAGCTGTTTTTT
CDR3 protein: CASSLFPLAVTGELFF
D gene: TRBD2
V gene: TRBV7-2
J gene: TRBJ2-2
clone size: once

CDR3 DNA: TGTGCCAGCAGCTTAGTCCAGGGAATTGGCTACACCTTC
CDR3 protein: CASSLVQGIGYTF
D gene: NA
V gene: TRBV7-9
J gene: TRBJ1-2
clone size: NA

CDR3 DNA: TGTGCCAGCAGCCCCTGGGGGGACAGGGGGCATAACTACGAGCAGTACTTC
CDR3 protein: CASSPWGDRGHNYEQYF
D gene: TRBD1
V gene: TRBV5-4
J gene: TRBJ2-7
clone size: NA

CDR3 DNA: TGTGCCAGTAGTATGAGGGACACCGGGACTAGCGGTAGCAATGAGCAGTTCTTC
CDR3 protein: CASSMRDTGTSGSNEQFF
D gene: TRBD2
V gene: TRBV19
J gene: TRBJ2-1
clone size: NA

CDR3 DNA: TGTGCCAGTAGTCGGCCGGGGGGAGGCAATCAGCCCCAGCATTTT
CDR3 protein: CASSRPGGGNQPQHF
D gene: NA
V gene: TRBV19
J gene: TRBJ1-5
clone size: NA

CDR3 DNA: TGTGCCAGCAATCGACAGGGGGCCGGGGATGAGCAGTTCTTC
CDR3 protein: CASNRQGAGDEQFF
D gene: TRBD1
V gene: TRBV2
J gene: TRBJ2-1
clone size: NA

CDR3 DNA: TGTGCCTGGAGTGCGGCGCGGTCAGGCTACACCTTC
CDR3 protein: CAWSAARSGYTF
D gene: NA
V gene: TRBV30
J gene: TRBJ1-2
clone size: once

CDR3 DNA: TGTGCCAGCAGCCCGACTAGCGGAGGGGGCAATGAGCAGTTCTTC
CDR3 protein: CASSPTSGGGNEQFF
D gene: TRBD2
V gene: TRBV7-2
J gene: TRBJ2-1
clone size: NA

CDR3 DNA: TGCGCCAGCAGCCATCCTAGCGGGAGTGGTTTTGGGGATGAGCAGTTCTTC
CDR3 protein: CASSHPSGSGFGDEQFF
D gene: TRBD2
V gene: TRBV4-1
J gene: TRBJ2-1
clone size: NA

CDR3 DNA: TGTGCCAGCAGCAACTCCGGGACTAGCGACCAAGAGACCCAGTACTTC
CDR3 protein: CASSNSGTSDQETQYF
D gene: TRBD2
V gene: TRBV28
J gene: TRBJ2-5
clone size: NA

CDR3 DNA: TGTGCTAGTGGTACGGGACTAGCGGGAGGGATGAGCTCCTACGAGCAGTACTTC
CDR3 protein: CASGTGLAGGMSSYEQYF
D gene: TRBD2
V gene: TRBV12-5
J gene: TRBJ2-7
clone size: NA

CDR3 DNA: TGTGCCTGGAGTCGAGGGGGAGAAGAGACCCAGTACTTC
CDR3 protein: CAWSRGGEETQYF
D gene: NA
V gene: TRBV30
J gene: TRBJ2-5
clone size: NA

CDR3 DNA: TGTGCCAGCAGTAGGGAGAACTATGGCTACACCTTC
CDR3 protein: CASSRENYGYTF
D gene: NA
V gene: TRBV12-3/TRBV12-4
J gene: TRBJ1-2
clone size: NA

CDR3 DNA: TGTGCCAGCAGCTTGGGCAGGGTGTATGGCTACACCTTC
CDR3 protein: CASSLGRVYGYTF
D gene: NA
V gene: TRBV5-8
J gene: TRBJ1-2
clone size: NA

CDR3 DNA: TGTGCCTGGAGCGGAGGGATGAACTATGGCTACACCTTC
CDR3 protein: CAWSGGMNYGYTF
D gene: NA
V gene: TRBV30
J gene: TRBJ1-2
clone size: NA